The clone carrying this T cell receptor (beta chain) was detected many times. Its antigen is not known. The sample originates from a study of T cell repertoires in cytomegalovirus infection. The wider study: Both CMV infection and a matching HLA type were indicated by public TCR beta signatures.

Findings of the study overall: Carriers of CMV and the relevant HLA type were discriminated by public TCR beta frequency. CMV-specific HLA-C-restricted TCR beta clonotypes dominated the ex vivo response.

V lost 0 bases to trimming and J lost 5 bases; unmatched junction nucleotides: 4. The CDR3 has 16 amino acids. CDR1 and CDR2 from the germline V gene are MGHRA and YSYEKL. TCRdb re-called the reads with MiXCR, one entry per CDR3 protein. The sample includes a few hundred thousand distinct CDR3 sequences, over 15% seen only once; the top ten take roughly 45%. The chain joins TRBV4-1 to TRBJ1-6, with 7 nucleotides matching TRBD1. The sequence derives from a human donor in good health (CMV status not recorded). Some clones in this sample may be carry-over from other donors' samples. Sequenced input: CD8+ T cells from PBMCs. Here the CDR3 DNA reads TGCGCCAGCAGCCAAGAGGGTACAGGGGATAATTCACCCCTCCACTTT. This sequence encodes CASSQEGTGDNSPLHF.